One T cell receptor beta chain is described in this entry. The sample belongs to a study of beta chain features in type 1 diabetes. Every isolated RNA sample was fully reverse transcribed, so sequencing captured expressed TCRB transcripts. The method was immunoSEQ multiplex PCR; TCRdb's version includes in-frame clones alone and lacks a portion of them. The sample has approximately 400,000 clones; about 14% are singletons. With 0 bases removed from V and 2 bases from J, the gap between germline ends came to 4 bases. CDR3 length: 13 amino acids. Germline loops: CDR1 SGHTA, CDR2 FQGNSA. Sequenced: naive CD4+ T cells from blood. The V call is TRBV7-2, the J call TRBJ2-5; D unclear. This TCR was sampled from a woman aged 18 to 35 in good health. Written as DNA, the CDR3 is TGTGCCAGCAGCTTAGCTCCACAAGAGACCCAGTACTTC. Encoded protein: CASSLAPQETQYF. The variable domain in full, with the rest retrieved from reference TRBV7-2 and TRBJ2-5, is GAGVSQSPSNKVTEKGKDVELRCDPISGHTALYWYRQSLGQGLEFLIYFQGNSAPDKSGLPSDRFSAERTGGSVSTLTIQRTQQEDSAVYLCASSLAPQETQYFGPGTRLLVL.